This T cell receptor beta chain was recorded in a study of response to subunit inactivated influenza vaccine. Study outcomes and limitations: Authors suggested each seasonal flu vaccination may recruit only limited numbers of new T cells.

TCRdb recomputed calls from the RT-PCR reads with MiXCR, one row per CDR3 protein. This sample has about 190,000 distinct CDR3 sequences, with around 14% found just once. This clonotype was counted only a few times. Its antigen is still unknown. This material consisted of CD8+ T cells sorted from PBMCs, taken more than 4 days after vaccination. The clonotype comes from a man between 50 and 59 years old who received an inactivated influenza vaccine.

CDR3 sequence reads: CASSQDLQGTYNEQFF. CDR3 in DNA: TGCGCCAGCAGCCAAGATCTCCAAGGGACCTACAATGAGCAGTTCTTC. The chain combines TRBV4-3 with TRBJ2-1; no definite D call. The length of the CDR3 is 16 residues. Trimming took 0 bases from V and 2 from J, leaving 11 bases between them. CDR1 LGHNA and CDR2 YSLEER come from the germline V gene.